The clone carrying this T cell receptor beta chain was counted ten times or more. Antigen specificity is unknown. The germline V and J ends were trimmed by 0 bases and 2 bases, with 16 bases remaining between them. The CDR3 spans 17 residues. CDR1 is SNHLY, CDR2 FYNNEI, per germline. The repertoire was sequenced with immunoSEQ multiplex PCR; TCRdb's copy has only in-frame clones and lacks some. This sample has 950,000 to 1,100,000 clones, with about 77% found just once. The data were obtained in a study of shared clonotypes between healthy human individuals. Study results and limitations: Since donors were few, the genetic and exposure-history diversity represented was limited.

The V and J genes are TRBV2 and TRBJ2-5; D is undetermined. Source material: memory CD4+ T cells sorted from blood. Subset meaning: CD45RA-negative fraction. The source of this sequence is a man between 18 and 35 years old in good health. CDR3 nucleotides: TGTGCCAGCAGTGAAGCGACCGGGCTCGGTGGGCAAGAGACCCAGTACTTC. It is translated as CASSEATGLGGQETQYF. The whole variable domain, remainder taken from reference TRBV2 and TRBJ2-5, is EPEVTQTPSHQVTQMGQEVILRCVPISNHLYFYWYRQILGQKVEFLVSFYNNEISEKSEIFDDQFSVERPDGSNFTLKIRSTKLEDSAMYFCASSEATGLGGQETQYFGPGTRLLVL.